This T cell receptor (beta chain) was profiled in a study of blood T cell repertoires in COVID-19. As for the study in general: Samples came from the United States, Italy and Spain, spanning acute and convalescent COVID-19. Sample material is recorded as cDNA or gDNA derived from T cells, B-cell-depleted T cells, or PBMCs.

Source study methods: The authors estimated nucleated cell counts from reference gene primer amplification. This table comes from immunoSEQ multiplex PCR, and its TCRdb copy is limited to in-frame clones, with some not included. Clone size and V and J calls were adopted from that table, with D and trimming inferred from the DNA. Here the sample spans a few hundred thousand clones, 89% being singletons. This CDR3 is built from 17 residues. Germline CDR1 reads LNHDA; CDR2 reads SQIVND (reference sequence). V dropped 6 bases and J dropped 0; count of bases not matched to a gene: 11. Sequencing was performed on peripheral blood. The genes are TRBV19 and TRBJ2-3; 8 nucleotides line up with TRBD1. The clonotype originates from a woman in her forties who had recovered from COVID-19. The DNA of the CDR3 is TGTGCCAGTAGAGGGACAGGCTTTGTTAAAAGCACAGATACGCAGTATTTT. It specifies CASRGTGFVKSTDTQYF.